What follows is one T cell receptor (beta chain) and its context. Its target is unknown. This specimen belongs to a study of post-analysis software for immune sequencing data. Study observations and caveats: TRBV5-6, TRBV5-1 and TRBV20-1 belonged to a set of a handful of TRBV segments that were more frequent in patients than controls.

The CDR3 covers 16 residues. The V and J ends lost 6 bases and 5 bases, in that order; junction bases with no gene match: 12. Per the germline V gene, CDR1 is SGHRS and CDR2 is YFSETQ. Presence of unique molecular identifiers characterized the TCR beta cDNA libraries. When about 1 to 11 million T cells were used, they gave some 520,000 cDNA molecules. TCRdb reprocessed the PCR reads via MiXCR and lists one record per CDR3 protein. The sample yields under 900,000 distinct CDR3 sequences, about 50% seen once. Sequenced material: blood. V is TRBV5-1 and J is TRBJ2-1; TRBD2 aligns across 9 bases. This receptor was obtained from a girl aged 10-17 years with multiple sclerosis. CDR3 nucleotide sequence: TGCGCCAGCACCCCGGTATCTAGCGGGACCCACAATGAGCAGTTCTTC. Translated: CASTPVSSGTHNEQFF.